Here is one T cell receptor beta chain with its context. This entry is derived from a study of cytomegalovirus exposure and HLA in healthy donors. With 60 Vbeta and 13 Jbeta primers, the PCR was carried out. Sequencing used immunoSEQ multiplex PCR; TCRdb keeps in-frame clones, though not all of them. The sample consists of 90,000 to 100,000 clones, approximately 79% of them appearing once. Trimming cost V 5 bases and J 7 bases; bases outside gene matches: 7. The CDR3 is 15 amino acids. Germline V gene sequence: CDR1 SGHNT, CDR2 YENEEA. The rearrangement uses TRBV11-3 and TRBJ2-2; 10 bases line up with TRBD1. Input material: PBMCs. The source of this sequence is a woman in her sixties or seventies in good health and CMV-seropositive. CDR3 coding DNA: TGTGCCAGCAGCGTACGACAGGGGGCGAGCGGGGAGCTGTTTTTT. It codes for CASSVRQGASGELFF. The full variable domain, with the rest looked up from reference TRBV11-3 and TRBJ2-2, is EAGVVQSPRYKIIEKKQPVAFWCNPISGHNTLYWYLQNLGQGPELLIRYENEEAVDDSQLPKDRFSAERLKGVDSTLKIQPAELGDSAVYLCASSVRQGASGELFFGEGSRLTVL.